The 5 T cell receptor beta chains below were found in one sample sequenced in a study of regulatory T cells in long-lasting Graves disease. Combining iRepertoire HTBI primers with Arm-PCR of CDR3 regions, the authors built TCR beta libraries. TCRdb re-derived calls from the multiplex PCR reads in MiXCR, one entry per CDR3 protein. The table records over 300,000 distinct CDR3 sequences, about 19% of them present only once. As to time point: persistent/refractory GD, antithyroid drugs over 5 years with positive TRAb. From PBMCs, RNA was extracted and then used to make the TCR library. Material: peripheral blood mononuclear cells (PBMCs), obtained when the disease was refractory, from a patient treated with antithyroid drugs. The receptor set was obtained from a female donor with Graves disease.

The chain is built from TRBV11-3 and TRBJ2-2; no clear D. V was cut by 4 bases and J by 0 bases, with 9 bases left in between. The CDR3 is made up of 15 amino acids. Germline CDR1 SGHNT, CDR2 YENEEA. In nucleotides, the CDR3 is TGTGCCAGCAGCTATGAAGGGCCGAACACCGGGGAGCTGTTTTTT. Its translation: CASSYEGPNTGELFF.

The rearrangement uses TRBV15 and TRBJ2-5, with D perhaps matching TRBD1 (5 bases). V lost 3 bases and J 2 bases, leaving 22 bases between the germline ends. The CDR3 loop spans 18 amino acids. Germline CDR1 is LNHNV and CDR2 is YYDKDF (reference sequence). In DNA form, the CDR3 reads TGTGCCACCAGCAGCTTAGCTGGGGCTAGGACACCGCAAGAGACCCAGTACTTC. Translating gives CATSSLAGARTPQETQYF.

This clonotype occurred many times. V gene TRBV2 combines with J gene TRBJ2-2, with a weak D call TRBD2 (5 bases). The CDR3 covers 15 residues. Germline CDR1 reads SNHLY; CDR2 reads FYNNEI. V was shortened by 6 bases and J by 2 bases, with 13 bases between the two germline ends. The CDR3 sequence is CASRDGGSNTGELFF. In DNA form, the CDR3 reads TGTGCCAGCAGGGACGGTGGGAGTAACACCGGGGAGCTGTTTTTT. The full variable domain, completed using reference TRBV2 and TRBJ2-2, is EPEVTQTPSHQVTQMGQEVILRCVPISNHLYFYWYRQILGQKVEFLVSFYNNEISEKSEIFDDQFSVERPDGSNFTLKIRSTKLEDSAMYFCASRDGGSNTGELFFGEGSRLTVL.

This clonotype was observed at least ten times. The chain has TRBV6-5 and TRBJ1-2; 8 bases line up with TRBD1. The CDR3 loop spans 15 amino acids. Germline values: CDR1 MNHEY, CDR2 SVGAGI. The junction had 10 bases not matched to a gene; V was cut back by 4 bases and J by 6 bases. The CDR3 loop is CASSFPPDRDHGYTF. CDR3 DNA sequence: TGTGCCAGCAGTTTTCCCCCGGACAGGGATCATGGCTACACCTTC.

The genes are TRBV7-9 and TRBJ2-2; 7 bases line up with TRBD2. V shed 5 bases, J shed 4 bases, and the junction held 16 bases outside the gene matches. Germline-derived CDR1 and CDR2 are SEHNR and FQNEAQ (reference sequence). This CDR3 comprises 18 residues. The CDR3 bases are TGTGCCAGCAGCCGAACCACCAAGGGGAGGGATGGCACCGGGGAGCTGTTTTTT. Translation: CASSRTTKGRDGTGELFF.